This T cell receptor (beta chain) is drawn from a study of molecular identifiers for immune sequencing clone quantification. Per germline, CDR1 SGHTA and CDR2 FQGNSA. V was trimmed by 1 base and J by 0 bases, leaving 16 bases between them. CDR3 length equals 18 residues. Using its own MiXCR run on the PCR reads, TCRdb lists one record per CDR3 protein. Among approximately 500,000 distinct CDR3 sequences, under 30% were seen once, and the ten largest hold roughly 0.77%. There are many counts of this clonotype. The sequence was obtained from a human donor in good health. Some libraries in this study had Jurkat cell RNA spiked in. Material for sequencing was naive CD8+ T cells from blood, with Jurkat cell RNA spiked in. The subset here: FACS-sorted CD8+CD4-CCR7+CD45RA+ naive T cells. The chain has TRBV7-2 and TRBJ2-4; D not certain. The CDR3 loop is CASSLVLSGTLAKNIQYF. As DNA, the CDR3 is TGTGCCAGCAGCTTAGTTTTGTCGGGCACTTTAGCCAAAAACATTCAGTACTTC.